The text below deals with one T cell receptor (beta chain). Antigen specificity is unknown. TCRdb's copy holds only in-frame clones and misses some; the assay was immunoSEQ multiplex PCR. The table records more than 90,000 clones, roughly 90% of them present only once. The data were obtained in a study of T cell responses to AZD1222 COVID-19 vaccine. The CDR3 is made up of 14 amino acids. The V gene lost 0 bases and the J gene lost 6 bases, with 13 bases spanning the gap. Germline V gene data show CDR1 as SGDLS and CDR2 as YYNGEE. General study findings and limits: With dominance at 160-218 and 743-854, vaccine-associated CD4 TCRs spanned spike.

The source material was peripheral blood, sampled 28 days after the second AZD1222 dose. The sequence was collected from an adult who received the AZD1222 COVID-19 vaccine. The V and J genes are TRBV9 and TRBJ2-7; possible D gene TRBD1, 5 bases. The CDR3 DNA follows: TGTGCCAGCAGCGTAGAAGGGGCGGACACCGAGCAGTACTTC. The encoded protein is CASSVEGADTEQYF.